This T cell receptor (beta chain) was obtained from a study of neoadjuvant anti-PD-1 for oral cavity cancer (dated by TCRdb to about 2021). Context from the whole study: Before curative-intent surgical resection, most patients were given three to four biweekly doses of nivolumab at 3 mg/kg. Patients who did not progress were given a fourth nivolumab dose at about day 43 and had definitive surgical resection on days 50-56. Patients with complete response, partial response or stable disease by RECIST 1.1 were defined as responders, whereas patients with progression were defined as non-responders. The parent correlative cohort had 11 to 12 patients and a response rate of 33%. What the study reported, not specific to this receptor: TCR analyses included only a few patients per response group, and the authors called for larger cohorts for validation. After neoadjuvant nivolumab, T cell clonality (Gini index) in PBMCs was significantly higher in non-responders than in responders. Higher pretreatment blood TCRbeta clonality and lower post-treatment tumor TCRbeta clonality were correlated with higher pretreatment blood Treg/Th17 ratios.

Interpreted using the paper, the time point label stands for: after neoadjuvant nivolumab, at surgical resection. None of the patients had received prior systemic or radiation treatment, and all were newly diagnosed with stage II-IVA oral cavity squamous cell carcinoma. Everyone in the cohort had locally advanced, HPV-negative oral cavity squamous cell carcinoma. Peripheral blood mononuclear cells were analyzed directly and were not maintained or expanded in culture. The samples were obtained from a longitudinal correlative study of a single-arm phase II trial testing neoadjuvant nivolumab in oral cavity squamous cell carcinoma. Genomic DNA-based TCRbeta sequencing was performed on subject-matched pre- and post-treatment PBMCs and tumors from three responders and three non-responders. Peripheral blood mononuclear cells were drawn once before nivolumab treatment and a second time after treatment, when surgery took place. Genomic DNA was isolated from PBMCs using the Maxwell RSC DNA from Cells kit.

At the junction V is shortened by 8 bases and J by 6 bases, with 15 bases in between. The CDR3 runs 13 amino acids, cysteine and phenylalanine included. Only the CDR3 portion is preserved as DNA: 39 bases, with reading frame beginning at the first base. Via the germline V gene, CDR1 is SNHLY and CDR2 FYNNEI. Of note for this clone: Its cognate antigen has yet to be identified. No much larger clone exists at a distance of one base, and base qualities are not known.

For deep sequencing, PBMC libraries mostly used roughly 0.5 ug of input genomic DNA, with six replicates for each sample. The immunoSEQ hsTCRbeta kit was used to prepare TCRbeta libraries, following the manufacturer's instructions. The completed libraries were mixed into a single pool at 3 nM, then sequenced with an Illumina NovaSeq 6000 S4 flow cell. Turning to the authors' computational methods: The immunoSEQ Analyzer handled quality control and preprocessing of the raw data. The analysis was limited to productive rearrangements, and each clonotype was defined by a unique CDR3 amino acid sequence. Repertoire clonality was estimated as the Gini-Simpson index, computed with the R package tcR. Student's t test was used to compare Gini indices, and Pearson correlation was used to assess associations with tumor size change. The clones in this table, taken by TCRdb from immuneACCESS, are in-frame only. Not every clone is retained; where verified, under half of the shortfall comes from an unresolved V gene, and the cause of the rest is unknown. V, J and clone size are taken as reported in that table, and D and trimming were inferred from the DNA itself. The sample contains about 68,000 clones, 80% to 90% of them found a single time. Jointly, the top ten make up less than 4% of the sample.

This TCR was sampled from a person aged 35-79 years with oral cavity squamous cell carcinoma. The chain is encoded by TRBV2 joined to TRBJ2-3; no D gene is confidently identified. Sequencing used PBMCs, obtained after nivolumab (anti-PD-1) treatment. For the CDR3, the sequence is CASAELRMDTQYF. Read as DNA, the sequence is TGTGCCAGCGCGGAACTAAGAATGGATACGCAGTATTTT.